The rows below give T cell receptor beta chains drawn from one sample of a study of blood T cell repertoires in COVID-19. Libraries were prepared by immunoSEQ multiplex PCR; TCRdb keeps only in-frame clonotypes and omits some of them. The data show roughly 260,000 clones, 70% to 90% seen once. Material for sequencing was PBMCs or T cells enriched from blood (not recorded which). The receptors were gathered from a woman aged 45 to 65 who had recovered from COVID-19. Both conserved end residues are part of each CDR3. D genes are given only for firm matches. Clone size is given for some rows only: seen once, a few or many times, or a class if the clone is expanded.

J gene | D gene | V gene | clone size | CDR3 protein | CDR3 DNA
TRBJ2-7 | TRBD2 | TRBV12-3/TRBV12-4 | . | CASRRTSGNEQYF | TGTGCCAGCAGACGGACTAGCGGGAACGAGCAGTACTTC
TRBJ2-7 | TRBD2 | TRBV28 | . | CASSASGSYEQYF | TGTGCCAGCAGTGCTAGCGGGAGCTACGAGCAGTACTTC
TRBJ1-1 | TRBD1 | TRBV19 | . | CASSIDRGNTEAFF | TGTGCCAGTAGTATTGACAGGGGTAACACTGAAGCTTTCTTT
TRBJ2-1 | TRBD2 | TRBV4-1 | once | CASSQGGLAGRYNEQFF | TGCGCCAGCAGCCAGGGGGGACTAGCGGGACGCTACAATGAGCAGTTCTTC
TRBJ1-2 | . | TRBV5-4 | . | CASSEPMDYYGYTF | TGTGCCAGCAGCGAGCCCATGGACTACTATGGCTACACCTTC
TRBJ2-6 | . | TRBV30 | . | CAWSVHSGANVLTF | TGTGCCTGGAGTGTACACTCTGGGGCCAACGTCCTGACTTTC
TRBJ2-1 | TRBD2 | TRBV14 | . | CASSPSGGRGQFF | TGTGCCAGCAGCCCCAGCGGGGGGCGGGGGCAGTTCTTC
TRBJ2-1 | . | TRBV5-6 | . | CASSYNLGQNNEQFF | TGTGCCAGCAGCTATAATTTAGGACAGAACAATGAGCAGTTCTTC
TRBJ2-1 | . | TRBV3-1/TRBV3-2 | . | CASSPSSYNEQFF | TGTGCCAGCAGCCCGTCCTCCTACAATGAGCAGTTCTTC
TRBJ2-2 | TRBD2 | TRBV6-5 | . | CASSGGRVYGELFF | TGTGCCAGCTCAGGCGGGAGGGTTTACGGGGAGCTGTTTTTT
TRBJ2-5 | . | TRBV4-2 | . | CASSQDHTSSETQYF | TGTGCCAGCAGCCAAGATCACACTAGCTCGGAGACCCAGTACTTC
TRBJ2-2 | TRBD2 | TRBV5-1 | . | CASSPWGGSATGELFF | TGCGCCAGCAGCCCCTGGGGCGGGAGCGCTACCGGGGAGCTGTTTTTT
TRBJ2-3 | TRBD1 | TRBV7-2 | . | CASSLDRGSGTDTQYF | TGTGCCAGCAGCTTAGACAGGGGTTCGGGCACAGATACGCAGTATTTT
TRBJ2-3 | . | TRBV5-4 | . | CASRPGGGSKDTQYF | TGTGCCAGCCGCCCTGGGGGCGGGAGCAAGGATACGCAGTATTTT
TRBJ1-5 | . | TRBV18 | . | CASSPLGGSSQPQHF | TGTGCCAGCTCACCCTTGGGGGGTAGTAGTCAGCCCCAGCATTTT
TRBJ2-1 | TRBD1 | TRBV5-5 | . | CASSFTGTGYNEQFF | TGTGCCAGCAGCTTTACAGGGACAGGTTACAATGAGCAGTTCTTC
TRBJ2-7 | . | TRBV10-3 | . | CAISESVGYEQYF | TGTGCCATCAGTGAGTCGGTCGGCTACGAGCAGTACTTC